This entry describes one T cell receptor (beta chain). Germline V gene lookup returns CDR1 KGHSH and CDR2 LQKENI. V dropped 3 bases and J dropped 0 bases, with 15 bases sitting between them. CDR3 length: 17 residues. TCRdb's copy holds only in-frame clones and misses some; the assay was immunoSEQ multiplex PCR. The profile covers under 130,000 clones, with roughly 90% appearing a single time and about 3.2% taken by the ten largest. This sample was taken from a study of T cell changes during pregnancy in multiple sclerosis. V gene TRBV18 combines with J gene TRBJ1-3, with a weak D call TRBD1 (5 bases). This material consisted of peripheral blood, taken after pregnancy. This TCR came from a female donor with multiple sclerosis, enrolled in a pregnancy study. The CDR3 region has the DNA TGTGCCAGCTCACCGGTCGAGTCAGGGCACTCTGGAAACACCATATATTTT. Protein sequence: CASSPVESGHSGNTIYF.